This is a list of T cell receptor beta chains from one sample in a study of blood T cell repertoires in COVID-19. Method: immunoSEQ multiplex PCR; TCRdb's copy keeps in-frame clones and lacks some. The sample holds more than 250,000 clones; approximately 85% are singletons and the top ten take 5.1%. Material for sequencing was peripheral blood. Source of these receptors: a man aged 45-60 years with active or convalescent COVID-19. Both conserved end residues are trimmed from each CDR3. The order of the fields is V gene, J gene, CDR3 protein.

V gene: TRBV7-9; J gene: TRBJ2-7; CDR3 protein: ASSLAPTYEQY
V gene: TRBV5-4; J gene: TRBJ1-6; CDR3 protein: ASSLAEQGNSPLH
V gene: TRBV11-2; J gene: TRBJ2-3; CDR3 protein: ASSFEGGRGTDTQY
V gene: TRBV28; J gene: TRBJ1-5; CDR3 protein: ASSLGGGQALGPQH
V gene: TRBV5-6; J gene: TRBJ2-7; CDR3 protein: ASSYISVPYEQY
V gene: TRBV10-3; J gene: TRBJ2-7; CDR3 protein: AINAGGRAFEQY
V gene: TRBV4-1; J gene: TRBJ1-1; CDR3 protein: ASSQGWGGNTNTEAF
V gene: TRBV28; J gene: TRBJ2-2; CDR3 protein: ASLGSGQGAPGGGIGELF
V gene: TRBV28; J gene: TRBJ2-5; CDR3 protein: ASSLYGAGGGETQY
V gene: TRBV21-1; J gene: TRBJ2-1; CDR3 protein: ASSKNPAGVYSEQF